One and the same sample provided the 24 T cell receptor beta chains below, sequenced in a study of shared clonotypes between healthy human individuals. Sequenced by immunoSEQ multiplex PCR; TCRdb stores in-frame clones only, minus some. This table has roughly 1,100,000 clones, approximately 72% appearing once. Material: memory CD4+ T cells sorted from blood. Subset here: CD45RA-negative fraction. These receptors all stem from a man aged 18 to 29 in good health.

The chain carries TRBV7-8 and TRBJ1-5; D is uncertain. Germline assignment: CDR1 SGHVS and CDR2 FQNEAQ. This CDR3 is built from 14 residues. Trimming took 5 bases from V and 6 from J, leaving 14 bases between them. The CDR3 DNA follows: TGTGCCAGCAGCCCGAGTGGGGTAGGTCAGCCCCAGCATTTT. It yields the protein CASSPSGVGQPQHF. The full variable domain, its missing parts supplied by reference TRBV7-8 and TRBJ1-5, is GAGVSQSPRYKVAKRGQDVALRCDPISGHVSLFWYQQALGQGPEFLTYFQNEAQLDKSGLPSDRFFAERPEGSVSTLKIQRTQQEDSAVYLCASSPSGVGQPQHFGDGTRLSIL.

The rearrangement uses TRBV13 and TRBJ2-7, with TRBD2 matching 13 bases. This CDR3 region has 17 residues. Unmatched junction bases numbered 8, after V lost 5 bases and J lost 1 base. Germline values: CDR1 PRHDT, CDR2 FYEKMQ (reference sequence). CDR3 sequence reads: CASSPPLTSGRSYEQYF. CDR3 sequence (DNA): TGTGCCAGCAGCCCCCCCCTGACTAGCGGGAGGTCCTACGAGCAGTACTTC.

The chain combines TRBV2 with TRBJ2-1; TRBD2 is a possible D gene (6 bases). The CDR3 is 15 residues long. The germline V gene encodes CDR1 SNHLY and CDR2 FYNNEI. The V and J ends lost 7 bases and 4 bases respectively, with 17 bases between them. CDR3 region: CASTPAGLTYNEQFF. As DNA, the CDR3 is TGTGCCAGCACCCCGGCGGGGTTGACTTACAATGAGCAGTTCTTC.

This clone has a handful of counts. V and J are TRBV6-5 and TRBJ1-1; no reliable D call. CDR3 length: 15 amino acids. Trimming stripped 0 bases from V and 4 bases from J, with 12 bases between. Germline CDR1 MNHEY, CDR2 SVGAGI. The CDR3, as DNA: TGTGCCAGCAGTTACTCGAATTTACACGGCACTGAAGCTTTCTTT. Its protein product is CASSYSNLHGTEAFF.

The count of this clone is one. Other DNA sequences from this sample encode an identical CDR3 as well. The chain links TRBV10-3 to TRBJ2-7; D unresolved. V lost 3 bases and J 0 bases, leaving 0 bases between the germline ends. The germline V gene encodes CDR1 ENHRY and CDR2 SYGVKD. The CDR3 contains 11 residues. The DNA of the CDR3 is TGTGCCATCAGTGACTCCTACGAGCAGTACTTC. This translates into CAISDSYEQYF.

The chain couples TRBV7-3 to TRBJ2-5; D is possibly TRBD2 (6 bases). This CDR3 spans 17 amino acids. Per the germline V gene, CDR1 is SGHTA and CDR2 is FQGTGA. The germline V and J ends were trimmed by 5 bases and 1 base, with 20 bases remaining between them. CDR3 residues: CASSPERLVEPQETQYF. The CDR3 DNA follows: TGTGCCAGCAGCCCAGAGCGACTAGTAGAGCCCCAAGAGACCCAGTACTTC.

On this clone: Additional DNA sequences in this sample encode the identical CDR3. The chain couples TRBV2 to TRBJ1-3; 9 positions match TRBD1. The CDR3 is 15 residues long. Germline lookup yields CDR1 SNHLY and CDR2 FYNNEI. The V segment lost 5 bases and the J segment 2 bases; nucleotides outside the gene matches: 4. CDR3 bases: TGTGCCAGCAGTCGAGACAGGGGGACTGGAAACACCATATATTTT. The encoded protein is CASSRDRGTGNTIYF.

V and J are TRBV15 and TRBJ2-7; the match to TRBD1 covers 7 bases. The germline V gene encodes CDR1 LNHNV and CDR2 YYDKDF (reference sequence). There are 15 residues in the CDR3. Trimming at V came to 2 bases and at J to 3 bases, leaving 7 bases not matched to a gene. For the CDR3, the DNA is TGTGCCACCAGCAGAACCGGGACAGCGATCTACGAGCAGTACTTC. Encoded protein: CATSRTGTAIYEQYF.

V gene TRBV19 combines with J gene TRBJ1-1; possible D gene TRBD1, 6 bases. The CDR3 is 14 residues long. The germline V gene has CDR1 LNHDA and CDR2 SQIVND (reference sequence). V lost 1 base and J lost 1, with 7 bases in between. The CDR3, as DNA: TGTGCCAGTAGTATAGGGACAGAGAACACTGAAGCTTTCTTT. Protein sequence: CASSIGTENTEAFF. Full variable domain (outside the CDR3, taken from reference TRBV19 and TRBJ1-1): DGGITQSPKYLFRKEGQNVTLSCEQNLNHDAMYWYRQDPGQGLRLIYYSQIVNDFQKGDIAEGYSVSREKKESFPLTVTSAQKNPTAFYLCASSIGTENTEAFFGQGTRLTVV.

CDR3 DNA sequence: TGTGCCAGCAGCTTAGCGCCGGCTAGCGGGCTGCGGAAAGAGACCCAGTACTTC. Amino acids: CASSLAPASGLRKETQYF. The rearrangement joins TRBV7-9 to TRBJ2-5; 8 bases are a match to TRBD2. The V gene end was trimmed by 0 bases and the J gene end by 3 bases; junction bases not matched to a gene: 12. This CDR3 spans 18 amino acids. From germline, CDR1 is SEHNR and CDR2 FQNEAQ (reference sequence).

This clone was detected only a few times. This chain connects TRBV6-1 to TRBJ2-7, with D maybe TRBD1 (6 bases). This CDR3 region has 15 residues. Trimming removed 4 bases at V and 3 bases at J, with 16 bases between. Germline lookup yields CDR1 MNHNS and CDR2 SASEGT. The CDR3 bases are TGTGCCAGCAGTGTACAATCAGGGGAATACTACGAGCAGTACTTC. Translated, it gives CASSVQSGEYYEQYF.

V usage is TRBV6-6 and J usage is TRBJ1-5, with D hard to call. Germline V CDR1 and CDR2: MNHNY, SVGAGI (reference sequence). V shed 5 bases and J shed 7 bases, with 15 bases lying between them. There are 14 residues in the CDR3. For the CDR3, the DNA is TGTGCCAGCAGTCCGGGTCGGACTGGGCAGCCCCAGCATTTT. Protein: CASSPGRTGQPQHF.

This clone was seen a few times. The chain uses TRBV10-3 and TRBJ1-1; D is uncertain. The CDR3 has 13 residues. CDR1 and CDR2 (germline): ENHRY, SYGVKD. The V end lost 4 bases, the J end lost 7 bases, and 13 bases lay between the germline ends. The CDR3 loop is CAISAGRGSEAFF. The CDR3 DNA follows: TGTGCCATCAGTGCAGGAAGAGGGAGTGAAGCTTTCTTT.

Only a few counts were recorded for this clone. At one boundary the junction diverges from the germline segment, which might be a read error. The CDR3 loop is CAISPQTQGTQYF. The CDR3 DNA is TGTGCCATCAGTCCCCAGACCCAAGGGACCCAGTACTTC. The rearrangement links TRBV10-3 to TRBJ2-5; D unclear. Germline lookup yields CDR1 ENHRY and CDR2 SYGVKD. CDR3 length equals 13 residues.

This clone was found a few times. The chain carries TRBV19 and TRBJ1-1; D gene uncertain. The CDR3 has 11 amino acids. Germline CDR1 LNHDA, CDR2 SQIVND (reference sequence). Trimming stripped 7 bases from V and 5 bases from J, with 8 bases between. The CDR3: CASKAWTEAFF. The DNA for the CDR3 is TGTGCCAGTAAAGCCTGGACTGAAGCTTTCTTT.

This clone was counted only a few times. V gene TRBV5-6 combines with J gene TRBJ1-1, with a tentative D call TRBD1 (5 bases). CDR1 and CDR2 from the germline V gene are SGHDT and YYEEEE. This CDR3 has 13 amino acids. Trimming pared 4 bases from V and 11 bases from J, leaving 18 bases between. Here the CDR3 reads CASSGGTSEWAFF. As DNA, the CDR3 is TGTGCCAGCAGCGGAGGGACTTCCGAGTGGGCTTTCTTT.

This rearrangement joins TRBV5-1 to TRBJ1-5, with D possibly being TRBD1 (5 bases). V dropped 4 bases and J dropped 8 bases, with 13 bases sitting between them. This CDR3 is 13 amino acids long. From germline, CDR1 is SGHRS and CDR2 YFSETQ. The CDR3 DNA reads TGCGCCAGCAGCCTAGGGGCGGTTGAGCCCCAGCATTTT. It yields the protein CASSLGAVEPQHF.

This sequence joins TRBV5-8 and TRBJ1-1; no clear D. Germline assignment: CDR1 SGHTS and CDR2 YDEGEE. Trimming cost V 1 base and J 1 base, with 14 bases left between them. The CDR3 has 16 amino acids. DNA of the CDR3: TGTGCCAGCAGCTTGAATTTTGGTGAAAAGAACACTGAAGCTTTCTTT. Translation: CASSLNFGEKNTEAFF.

V usage is TRBV6-6 and J usage is TRBJ2-1, with TRBD2 matching over 8 bases. The CDR3 spans 15 residues. CDR1 is MNHNY, CDR2 SVGAGI, per germline (reference sequence). With 7 bases clipped from V and 7 bases from J, the junction kept 12 bases outside the gene matches. CDR3 loop: CASIGETGGRNEQFF. The DNA for the CDR3 is TGTGCCAGCATTGGGGAAACGGGAGGGCGGAATGAGCAGTTCTTC.

Turning to this clone: Other DNA variants within this sample encode the same CDR3. This chain uses TRBV19 with TRBJ2-5; no clear D. Germline values: CDR1 LNHDA, CDR2 SQIVND (reference sequence). Trimming stripped 3 bases from V and 2 bases from J, with 7 bases between. The CDR3 sequence is 13 residues long. CDR3 loop: CASSMGIQETQYF. The CDR3 DNA sequence: TGTGCCAGTAGTATGGGTATACAAGAGACCCAGTACTTC.

The rearrangement joins TRBV21-1 to TRBJ2-6; TRBD1, the D gene given by the table, was not confirmed from the DNA. TRBV21-1 is an annotated pseudogene. The CDR3 has 18 amino acids. For the CDR3, the DNA is TGTGCCAGCAGAAACCTGGACAGGGTGGTGTCTGGGGCCAACGTCCTGACTTTC. This encodes CASRNLDRVVSGANVLTF.

Comments on this clone: The same CDR3 arises from other DNA sequences in this sample as well. V is TRBV18 and J is TRBJ1-6, with D possibly being TRBD1 (5 bases). The V and J ends lost 1 base and 7 bases respectively, with 17 bases between them. Germline V gene lookup returns CDR1 KGHSH and CDR2 LQKENI. The CDR3 length is 17 residues. CDR3 residues: CASSPLGPGTENSPLHF. CDR3 DNA: TGTGCCAGCTCACCACTGGGACCCGGGACGGAGAATTCACCCCTCCACTTT. Full variable domain (remainder filled in from reference TRBV18 and TRBJ1-6): NAGVMQNPRHLVRRRGQEARLRCSPMKGHSHVYWYRQLPEEGLKFMVYLQKENIIDESGMPKERFSAEFPKEGPSILRIQQVVRGDSAAYFCASSPLGPGTENSPLHFGNGTRLTVT.

CDR3 sequence: CASIGLSRGKANTEAFF. The CDR3 bases are TGTGCCAGCATTGGTCTAAGCAGGGGGAAGGCGAACACTGAAGCTTTCTTT. The gene calls are TRBV28 and TRBJ1-1; 7 bases are shared with TRBD1. The CDR3 is 17 residues long. The trim removed 7 bases at V and 1 base at J, leaving 15 bases unmatched. Germline V gives CDR1 MDHEN, CDR2 SYDVKM. Combining the CDR3 with reference TRBV28 and TRBJ1-1 gives the whole variable domain DVKVTQSSRYLVKRTGEKVFLECVQDMDHENMFWYRQDPGLGLRLIYFSYDVKMKEKGDIPEGYSVSREKKERFSLILESASTNQTSMYLCASIGLSRGKANTEAFFGQGTRLTVV.

The chain uses TRBV6-1 and TRBJ1-1; D is unclear. The CDR3 consists of 13 residues. Germline V gene data show CDR1 as MNHNS and CDR2 as SASEGT. V lost 2 bases, J lost 4 bases, and 8 bases lay in between. The CDR3 nucleotides read TGTGCCAGCAGTGAAATACGAGGCACTGAAGCTTTCTTT. This codes for CASSEIRGTEAFF.